In its sample, the clone carrying this T cell receptor beta chain was seen a few times. Its target is unknown. The CDR3 runs 16 residues. V lost 1 base and J 4 bases, leaving 16 bases between the germline ends. CDR1 is SGHKS, CDR2 YYEKEE, per germline (reference sequence). The data belong to a study of T-cell memory formation after mild COVID-19. Study-level results: Pre-infection memory showed some responding clones, and this suggested that cross-reactive memory joined. Researchers report contracting CD4+ clones mostly in CM and EM, with CD8+ clones in EMRA. Clonal second-wave expansions that peaked on day 37 had unconfirmed SARS-CoV-2 specificity.

Researchers used 5'RACE with constant-segment primers to make TCR alpha and TCR beta cDNA libraries that carry sample barcodes and UMIs. TCRdb processed the 5' RACE reads anew with MiXCR; each CDR3 protein has one entry. The sample records 300,000 to 400,000 distinct CDR3 sequences, roughly an eighth being singletons. The sequencing sample was made of PBMCs or a T cell subset sorted from them (not recorded which). This TCR came from a man aged 18 to 29 who had mild COVID-19 (a few samples of this study predate the infection). Cell type and time point are not known. The V gene is TRBV5-5, the J gene TRBJ2-3; no definite D call. Written as DNA, the CDR3 is TGTGCCAGCAGCTTGTACCCCCAGGCCGGGCCAGATACGCAGTATTTT. It encodes CASSLYPQAGPDTQYF.